These T cell receptor beta chains were read from a single sample in a study of cytomegalovirus exposure and HLA in healthy donors. TCRdb's table, derived via immunoSEQ multiplex PCR, lists solely in-frame clones and lacks some. The data contain 150,000 to 200,000 clones, 9.5% of them singletons. Sequencing was carried out using PBMCs. The receptors originated from a woman in her twenties or thirties in good health and CMV-seropositive. Both conserved end residues are part of each CDR3. The D gene is left open where the match is weak. A row's size may be missing; if present it is once, few, many or a size class.

v_gene	d_gene	j_gene	abundance	CDR3nt	CDR3aa
TRBV7-9	-	TRBJ2-4	-	TGTGCCAGCAGCTTAAGCCCCCGCGACATTCAGTACTTC	CASSLSPRDIQYF
TRBV7-2	-	TRBJ1-5	-	TGTGCCAGCAGCTTGGAGGATCAGCCCCAGCATTTT	CASSLEDQPQHF
TRBV9	TRBD1	TRBJ1-5	few	TGTGCCAGCAGCCTTGGGACAGGGGGCTATCAGCCCCAGCATTTT	CASSLGTGGYQPQHF
TRBV9	TRBD1	TRBJ2-7	-	TGTGCCAGCAGCGTAGCCCCCCCGGGACAGGGTAGCGACGAGCAGTACTTC	CASSVAPPGQGSDEQYF
TRBV21-1	-	TRBJ1-5	-	TGTGCCAGCAGCCCTCCGGTGATACACGGGACAGTTTATAGCAATCAGCCCCAGCATTTT	CASSPPVIHGTVYSNQPQHF
TRBV14	TRBD2	TRBJ2-1	-	TGTGCCAGCAGCCGGGCAGCGGGATCCTACAATGAGCAGTTCTTC	CASSRAAGSYNEQFF
TRBV2	TRBD2	TRBJ2-1	few	TGTGCCAGCAGTGAAGGTGCGGGAGGTGGAAATGAGCAGTTCTTC	CASSEGAGGGNEQFF
TRBV2	TRBD2	TRBJ2-7	few	TGTGCCAGCAGTGCGACTAGCGGTTCCTACGAGCAGTACTTC	CASSATSGSYEQYF
TRBV5-6	TRBD1	TRBJ2-7	few	TGTGCCAGCACCACTCCGGGACAGGGGTTCGACGAGCAGTACTTC	CASTTPGQGFDEQYF
TRBV5-8	-	TRBJ2-1	few	TGTGCCAGCAGCTCCCTAGACGCAAGCTCCTACAATGAGCAGTTCTTC	CASSSLDASSYNEQFF
TRBV5-1	TRBD1	TRBJ1-5	few	TGCGCCAGCAGGACCGGGACAGGGTTCAATCAGCCCCAGCATTTT	CASRTGTGFNQPQHF
TRBV7-7	-	TRBJ2-3	-	TGTGCCAGCAGCTTAGCGACTGGTGCGGGGCCCACAGATACGCAGTATTTT	CASSLATGAGPTDTQYF
TRBV7-6	TRBD2	TRBJ2-3	-	TGTGCCAGCAGCTCTCGACTAGCGGGAGGGACCGATACGCAGTATTTT	CASSSRLAGGTDTQYF
TRBV2	TRBD2	TRBJ2-7	few	TGTGCCAGCGGGGGACTAGCGGGAAGGGTCGAGCAGTACTTC	CASGGLAGRVEQYF
TRBV5-1	-	TRBJ1-1	few	TGCGCCAGCACCCCCGGAGGGATGGAGACTGAAGCTTTCTTT	CASTPGGMETEAFF
TRBV19	-	TRBJ2-7	few	TGTGCCAGTAGTATTTCGGGACTGGAAACCTACGAGCAGTACTTC	CASSISGLETYEQYF